One and the same sample provided the 24 T cell receptor beta chains below, sequenced in a study of blood T cell repertoires in COVID-19. Here immunoSEQ multiplex PCR was the method, and the copy in TCRdb shows in-frame clones only, minus some. The sample has hundreds of thousands of clones, about 80% seen once. Sequenced sample: peripheral blood. All receptors derive from a man older than 75 with acute or convalescent COVID-19.

The table lists this clone with a count of one. V is TRBV27 and J is TRBJ2-7; TRBD2 matches 9 bases. This CDR3 is built from 17 residues. V shed 3 bases, J shed 4 bases, and the junction held 13 bases outside the gene matches. Germline loops: CDR1 MNHEY, CDR2 SMNVEV (reference sequence). CDR3 DNA: TGTGCCAGCAGTTTTCGGAAAGCGGGAGGCACCTTATACGAGCAGTACTTC. Protein: CASSFRKAGGTLYEQYF.

The CDR3 region is CASSESGRTRNEQYF. The CDR3 DNA is TGCGCCAGCAGTGAGTCCGGACGGACTAGGAACGAGCAGTACTTC. The rearrangement uses TRBV10-1 and TRBJ2-7, with 7 bases matching TRBD2. The ends lost 0 bases at V and 5 bases at J; junction bases unmatched: 7. The germline V gene encodes CDR1 WNHNN and CDR2 SYGVQD (reference sequence). The CDR3 has 15 amino acids.

The chain carries TRBV6-5 and TRBJ2-1; 7 positions agree with TRBD1. Trimming cost V 6 bases and J 9 bases; bases outside gene matches: 8. The CDR3 contains 13 residues. Germline CDR1 reads MNHEY; CDR2 reads SVGAGI. The DNA for the CDR3 is TGTGCCAGCAGAGAGGGAAGACAGGGTGAGCAGTTCTTC. Protein: CASREGRQGEQFF.

V is TRBV21-1 and J is TRBJ2-4; the table's D call TRBD1 went unverified against the DNA. TRBV21-1 is a documented pseudogene. The CDR3 contains 14 residues. The CDR3 bases are TGTGCCAGCAGCCGTCAGGGGGACCAGGACGTTCAGTACTTC. Translating it yields CASSRQGDQDVQYF.

CDR3 protein: CASSLLGLTEAFF. CDR3 DNA sequence: TGTGCCAGCAGCTTGTTAGGACTCACTGAAGCTTTCTTT. The V and J genes are TRBV5-6 and TRBJ1-1; D gene uncertain. V was pared by 1 base and J by 4 bases, with 8 bases between. This CDR3 is built from 13 residues. The germline CDR1 and CDR2 sequences are SGHDT and YYEEEE.

The rearrangement uses TRBV5-4 and TRBJ2-1; TRBD2 aligns across 7 bases. The trim removed 4 bases at V and 9 bases at J, leaving 13 bases unmatched. Germline CDR1 is SGHNT and CDR2 is YYREEE (reference sequence). The CDR3 has 15 residues. This CDR3 is CASSKRLAGLGEQFF. The CDR3, as DNA: TGTGCCAGCAGCAAGCGACTAGCAGGGTTAGGTGAGCAGTTCTTC.

The gene calls are TRBV7-3 and TRBJ1-6; the match to TRBD1 covers 8 bases. This CDR3 has 13 amino acids. Looked up from germline, CDR1 is SGHTA and CDR2 is FQGTGA. J gave up 11 bases and V 4 bases, and 4 bases lay outside the gene matches. This CDR3 reads CASSSYRGTPLHF. The DNA for the CDR3 is TGTGCCAGCAGCTCTTACAGGGGGACACCCCTCCACTTT.

CDR3 residues: CASRPGFLNTEAFF. The DNA for the CDR3 is TGTGCCAGCAGGCCCGGGTTCCTGAACACTGAAGCTTTCTTT. The chain combines TRBV5-5 with TRBJ1-1; D ambiguous. In germline, CDR1 is SGHKS, CDR2 YYEKEE (reference sequence). The CDR3 is 14 residues long. The V and J ends lost 5 bases and 0 bases respectively, with 11 bases between them. Combining the CDR3 with reference TRBV5-5 and TRBJ1-1 gives the whole variable domain DAGVTQSPTHLIKTRGQQVTLRCSPISGHKSVSWYQQVLGQGPQFIFQYYEKEERGRGNFPDRFSARQFPNYSSELNVNALLLGDSALYLCASRPGFLNTEAFFGQGTRLTVV.

The J gene is TRBJ1-2, the V gene TRBV18; D uncertain. The CDR3 totals 14 residues. CDR1 and CDR2 from the germline V gene are KGHSH and LQKENI. Trimming pared 3 bases from V and 1 base from J, leaving 9 bases between. The CDR3 nucleotides read TGTGCCAGCTCACCCTTCCCAGATAACTATGGCTACACCTTC. Translation: CASSPFPDNYGYTF.

The gene calls are TRBV27 and TRBJ1-5; 7 bases line up with TRBD1. This CDR3 comprises 17 residues. The V gene's germline CDR1 is MNHEY and CDR2 SMNVEV (reference sequence). V gave up 5 bases and J gave up 4 bases; unmatched junction bases: 14. The CDR3 here is CASSVETGRLINQPQHF. The CDR3 DNA reads as TGTGCCAGCAGTGTCGAGACAGGGCGCTTAATAAATCAGCCCCAGCATTTT.

This chain uses TRBV27 with TRBJ2-7; 7 bases are a match to TRBD2. The CDR3 runs to 17 residues. The germline gives CDR1 MNHEY, CDR2 SMNVEV (reference sequence). The V segment lost 4 bases and the J segment 3 bases; nucleotides outside the gene matches: 15. In DNA form, the CDR3 reads TGTGCCAGCAGTTATTCTATCCCCCGGGTAGCGGGCTACGAGCAGTACTTC. This translates into CASSYSIPRVAGYEQYF.

The gene calls are TRBV5-5 and TRBJ1-1, with TRBD1 matching 7 bases. J was trimmed by 1 base and V by 6 bases; bases with no gene match: 12. Germline V gene sequence: CDR1 SGHKS, CDR2 YYEKEE (reference sequence). CDR3 length: 16 amino acids. The CDR3 coding sequence is TGTGCCAGCATCTCCAATTCCGGGACAGAGAACACTGAAGCTTTCTTT. The encoded protein is CASISNSGTENTEAFF.

This clone is a singleton in its sample. This chain links TRBV3-1 (or the pseudogene TRBV3-2) with TRBJ1-4, with 9 positions matching TRBD1. The germline gives CDR1 LGHDT, CDR2 YNNKEL (reference sequence). Germline trimming cut 4 bases from V and 3 bases from J; bases unmatched to any gene: 3. The CDR3 is 15 residues long. The CDR3 loop reads CASSLTGGANEKLFF. The CDR3 region has the DNA TGTGCCAGCAGCCTCACAGGGGGCGCTAATGAAAAACTGTTTTTT.

The rearrangement links TRBV15 to TRBJ2-1; 10 nucleotides match TRBD2. From germline, CDR1 is LNHNV and CDR2 YYDKDF (reference sequence). This CDR3 spans 16 amino acids. V gave up 0 bases and J gave up 14 bases; unmatched junction bases: 13. In DNA, the CDR3 is TGTGCCACCAGCAGAGATACAGCGGGGGGGCGTCCTTCCGAGTTCTTC. This encodes CATSRDTAGGRPSEFF. The whole variable domain, filled in from reference TRBV15 and TRBJ2-1, reads DAMVIQNPRYQVTQFGKPVTLSCSQTLNHNVMYWYQQKSSQAPKLLFHYYDKDFNNEADTPDNFQSRRPNTSFCFLDIRSPGLGDTAMYLCATSRDTAGGRPSEFFGPGTRLTVL.

J is TRBJ2-7 and V is TRBV19, with D possibly TRBD1 on 5 matching bases. With 3 bases removed from V and 2 bases from J, the gap between germline ends came to 17 bases. This CDR3 region has 16 residues. Germline V gene lookup returns CDR1 LNHDA and CDR2 SQIVND (reference sequence). CDR3 sequence: CASSIDLRGYPYEQYF. The DNA of the CDR3 is TGTGCCAGTAGTATTGATCTTAGGGGATACCCCTACGAGCAGTACTTC. Based on the CDR3 plus reference TRBV19 and TRBJ2-7, the full variable domain is DGGITQSPKYLFRKEGQNVTLSCEQNLNHDAMYWYRQDPGQGLRLIYYSQIVNDFQKGDIAEGYSVSREKKESFPLTVTSAQKNPTAFYLCASSIDLRGYPYEQYFGPGTRLTVT.

The chain recombines TRBV7-9 with TRBJ1-5; D possibly corresponds to TRBD1 (6 bases). The CDR3 totals 14 residues. Per the germline V gene, CDR1 is SEHNR and CDR2 is FQNEAQ (reference sequence). V was clipped by 5 bases and J by 3 bases, with 11 bases between them. The CDR3 bases are TGTGCCAGCAGCGAGGACAGTTTCAATCAGCCCCAGCATTTT. Translation: CASSEDSFNQPQHF.

The rearrangement joins TRBV19 to TRBJ2-4; the match to TRBD1 covers 7 bases. V was clipped by 5 bases and J by 8 bases; unmatched bases: 9. This CDR3 is built from 14 residues. Germline-derived CDR1 and CDR2 are LNHDA and SQIVND (reference sequence). The CDR3, as DNA: TGTGCCAGTAGTCCCCTTGGGCAGGGGGACATTCAGTACTTC. Encoded protein: CASSPLGQGDIQYF. The full variable domain, completed using reference TRBV19 and TRBJ2-4, is DGGITQSPKYLFRKEGQNVTLSCEQNLNHDAMYWYRQDPGQGLRLIYYSQIVNDFQKGDIAEGYSVSREKKESFPLTVTSAQKNPTAFYLCASSPLGQGDIQYFGAGTRLSVL.

This clone was recorded once. The chain has TRBV9 and TRBJ2-1; 7 bases are shared with TRBD2. The CDR3 has 15 residues. Germline CDR1 SGDLS, CDR2 YYNGEE. V was clipped by 0 bases and J by 8 bases; unmatched bases: 8. CDR3 region: CASSVAGLADDEQFF. CDR3 bases: TGTGCCAGCAGCGTAGCTGGGCTAGCGGACGATGAGCAGTTCTTC.

The rearrangement links TRBV6-5 to TRBJ1-5; 8 bases align to TRBD1. With V trimmed by 0 bases and J by 7 bases, 5 bases remained unmatched. This CDR3 spans 15 amino acids. Germline CDR1 MNHEY, CDR2 SVGAGI. The CDR3 loop reads CASSYSRTGRQPQHF. In nucleotides, the CDR3 is TGTGCCAGCAGTTACTCCCGGACAGGGCGCCAGCCCCAGCATTTT.

The chain carries TRBV6-1 and TRBJ1-4; 7 bases are shared with TRBD1. Losses at the gene ends were 1 base for V and 5 bases for J; bases not matched to a gene: 1. CDR1 MNHNS and CDR2 SASEGT come from the germline V gene. This CDR3 region has 14 residues. In DNA form, the CDR3 reads TGTGCCAGCAGTGAAGGACAGGGCAATGAAAAACTGTTTTTT. The encoded protein is CASSEGQGNEKLFF.

This chain links TRBV6-6 with TRBJ1-1; 7 bases are a match to TRBD1. Germline lookup yields CDR1 MNHNY and CDR2 SVGAGI (reference sequence). The CDR3 is 15 amino acids. Losses at the gene ends were 5 bases for V and 0 bases for J; bases not matched to a gene: 6. The CDR3 DNA follows: TGTGCCAGCAGTACTGGGACAGTTATGAACACTGAAGCTTTCTTT. Translated, it gives CASSTGTVMNTEAFF.

The chain recombines TRBV6-5 with TRBJ1-1; TRBD1 matches 7 bases. The V gene's germline CDR1 is MNHEY and CDR2 SVGAGI. CDR3 length equals 14 residues. V shed 6 bases and J 2 bases; nucleotides not matched to a gene: 6. The CDR3 spells CASRWDRGNTEAFF. CDR3 DNA: TGTGCCAGCAGATGGGACAGAGGAAACACTGAAGCTTTCTTT.

This clone was picked up one time. This chain joins TRBV6-5 and TRBJ2-7; 8 bases align to TRBD1. With V trimmed by 3 bases and J by 3 bases, 7 bases remained unmatched. The CDR3 length is 15 residues. CDR1 is MNHEY, CDR2 SVGAGI, per germline. The CDR3, as DNA: TGTGCCAGCAGTTATTATGACAGGGGAAACTACGAGCAGTACTTC. It translates to CASSYYDRGNYEQYF.

J is TRBJ1-4 and V is TRBV4-1; tentative D call: TRBD1 (5 bases). Trimming left V 0 bases short and J 8 bases short, with 19 bases between. Germline V lookup: CDR1 MGHRA, CDR2 YSYEKL. This CDR3 spans 17 amino acids. The CDR3 bases are TGCGCCAGCAGCCAAGACATAACCGGCAGGGTGAAGGAAAAACTGTTTTTT. This encodes CASSQDITGRVKEKLFF.